This T cell receptor beta chain was documented in a study of blood T cell repertoires in COVID-19. Study summary: The United States, Italy and Spain supplied acute and convalescent COVID-19 samples. PBMCs, B-cell-depleted T cells, or T cells provided the cDNA or gDNA that made up the material.

In the authors' methods: Reference gene primer amplification yielded estimated nucleated cell counts. Clones were sequenced by immunoSEQ multiplex PCR, and TCRdb holds only the in-frame ones, with some missing. The V and J calls and clone size come from that table; D and trimming were worked out from the DNA. This sample yields more than 65,000 clones, of which approximately 84% are seen a single time; roughly 12% belongs to the top ten. Germline V gives CDR1 SGHKS, CDR2 YYEKEE (reference sequence). V was shortened by 4 bases and J by 4 bases, with 21 bases between the two germline ends. The CDR3 totals 17 residues.

The receptor's source is a human donor in a cohort sampled during active COVID-19. Sequences were obtained from peripheral blood. The rearrangement joins TRBV5-5 to TRBJ1-3; no clear D. CDR3 nucleotide sequence: TGTGCCAGCAGCAGCAGGAGACCTCTTTCGGGAGGAAACACCATATATTTT. The encoded protein is CASSSRRPLSGGNTIYF.